The text below deals with one TCR beta chain. The antigen is undetermined. The whole isolated RNA underwent reverse transcription, so sequencing captured expressed TCRB transcripts. Using immunoSEQ multiplex PCR, the repertoire was profiled, and TCRdb retains in-frame clones only, with some absent. The table shows roughly 260,000 clones, with approximately 11% occurring only once. The CDR3 sequence is 13 residues long. Looked up from germline, CDR1 is SGHRS and CDR2 is YFSETQ. The V and J ends lost 2 bases and 2 bases respectively, with 7 bases between them. This entry is derived from a study of beta chain features in type 1 diabetes. General study points: There was a moderate but significant shortening of TCRB CDR3s in all four CD4+ subsets of Type 1 diabetes patients. Comparison showed that naive, central memory and Treg TCRB repertoires appeared more similar among patients than among healthy donors. Insertions were fewer and deletions more numerous at VDJ junctions in type 1 diabetes patients.

The sample was naive CD4+ T cells from blood. The V and J genes are TRBV5-1 and TRBJ2-5; unclear D gene. This sequence originates from a man aged 30-40 years with type 1 diabetes. The CDR3 nucleotides read TGCGCCAGCAGCTTAATGTCTCAAGAGACCCAGTACTTC. It is translated as CASSLMSQETQYF.